A single sample gave rise to the 18 T cell receptor beta chains below, sequenced in a study of T cell repertoires in cytomegalovirus infection (dated by TCRdb to the late 2010s). No antigens are known for them. Instrument on record: Illumina HiSeq 1500. Clones were called with MiXCR by TCRdb after fastp trimmed the public reads at Q25, and only in-frame beta chains were retained. Each CDR3 protein gets just one entry, which takes the most common genes and DNA from the rows behind it. The sample has roughly 570,000 distinct CDR3 sequences on record, about 40% of them singletons. The ten largest clones represent around 46% of the sample. What this sample's treatment or condition label stands for: in vitro stimulation with specific CMV peptide epitopes to enrich CMV-specific T cells. The sequencing here drew on cultured PBMCs, taken from culture after CMV antigen stimulation. The source is a human donor in good health (CMV status not recorded). Some clones in this sample may be carry-over from other donors' samples.

This clonotype was detected only once. The gene calls are TRBV20-1 and TRBJ1-2; tentatively, D is TRBD1 (6 bases). Germline V gene sequence: CDR1 DFQATT, CDR2 SNEGSKA (reference sequence). CDR3 length: 13 amino acids. Trimming left V 3 bases short and J 8 bases short, with 16 bases between. This CDR3 is CSASIDRLNGYTF. For the CDR3, the DNA is TGCAGTGCTAGCATTGACAGGTTAAACGGCTACACCTTC.

The chain joins TRBV23-1 to TRBJ1-5; the D gene is possibly TRBD1 (6 bases). TRBV23-1 is given ORF status, its function remaining uncertain. Trimming removed 2 bases at V and 2 bases at J, with 16 bases between. This CDR3 spans 17 amino acids. The CDR3 DNA reads as TGCGCCAGCAGTCAAACCCCCACAGGGTCGGGCAATCAGCCCCAGCATTTT. Translation: CASSQTPTGSGNQPQHF.

This clonotype was counted a few times. This chain connects TRBV5-5 to TRBJ2-4; D might be TRBD1 or TRBD2, each matching 5 bases. Trimming removed 3 bases at V and 0 bases at J, with 13 bases between. This CDR3 has 16 residues. Germline CDR1 reads SGHKS; CDR2 reads YYEKEE (reference sequence). CDR3 coding DNA: TGTGCCAGCAGCTCCATTGGGGGAGTAGCCAAAAACATTCAGTACTTC. It encodes CASSSIGGVAKNIQYF.

The chain couples TRBV12-3 or TRBV12-4 to TRBJ2-1; TRBD2 is a possible D gene (6 bases). There are 16 residues in the CDR3. V dropped 2 bases and J dropped 2 bases, with 13 bases sitting between them. The CDR3 bases are TGTGCCAGCAGTTTAAGACGGGAGACCCCCTACAATGAGCAGTTCTTC. The encoded protein is CASSLRRETPYNEQFF.

The chain recombines TRBV6-5 with TRBJ1-6, with a possible D match to TRBD1 (5 bases). The germline V gene has CDR1 MNHEY and CDR2 SVGAGI. V lost 0 bases and J lost 10, with 13 bases in between. This CDR3 has 15 amino acids. CDR3: CASSYSMAGTSPLHF. CDR3 coding DNA: TGTGCCAGCAGTTACTCGATGGCAGGGACCTCACCCCTCCACTTT.

This clonotype showed up just a few times. The V and J genes are TRBV7-6 and TRBJ2-7; TRBD1 aligns across 7 bases. J was trimmed by 2 bases and V by 3 bases; bases with no gene match: 7. Germline V CDR1 and CDR2: SGHVS, FNYEAQ. This CDR3 spans 15 amino acids. CDR3 protein: CASSFSRTGPYEQYF. The DNA of the CDR3 is TGTGCCAGCAGCTTTTCCCGGACAGGCCCCTACGAGCAGTACTTC. The full variable domain, with the rest looked up from reference TRBV7-6 and TRBJ2-7, is GAGVSQSPRYKVTKRGQDVALRCDPISGHVSLYWYRQALGQGPEFLTYFNYEAQQDKSGLPNDRFSAERPEGSISTLTIQRTEQRDSAMYRCASSFSRTGPYEQYFGPGTRLTVT.

The chain uses TRBV18 and TRBJ2-3; the D is unclear. V was shortened by 3 bases and J by 4 bases, with 8 bases between the two germline ends. Germline V gene sequence: CDR1 KGHSH, CDR2 LQKENI. The CDR3 spans 13 residues. CDR3 sequence reads: CASSPTDADTQYF. The CDR3 DNA follows: TGTGCCAGCTCACCGACCGACGCAGATACGCAGTATTTT.

This sequence joins TRBV6-5 and TRBJ2-1, with TRBD1 matching 8 bases. The CDR3 sequence is 15 residues long. J was trimmed by 7 bases and V by 2 bases; bases with no gene match: 7. Germline CDR1 is MNHEY and CDR2 is SVGAGI. The CDR3 spells CASSYGDRFLNEQFF. For the CDR3, the DNA is TGTGCCAGCAGTTACGGGGACAGGTTTTTAAATGAGCAGTTCTTC.

This clonotype was observed a handful of times. The chain links TRBV19 to TRBJ1-1; maybe TRBD1 (6 bases). Trimming removed 11 bases from V and 4 bases from J, with 17 bases in between. There are 13 residues in the CDR3. Germline-derived CDR1 and CDR2 are LNHDA and SQIVND (reference sequence). CDR3 region: CASSQRGATEAFF. The CDR3 DNA follows: TGTGCCTCTTCTCAGCGGGGGGCCACTGAAGCTTTCTTT.

This chain joins TRBV20-1 and TRBJ1-2; D not certain. Germline V gene data show CDR1 as DFQATT and CDR2 as SNEGSKA (reference sequence). V was clipped by 4 bases and J by 1 base, with 7 bases between them. This CDR3 contains 12 residues. The CDR3 is CSATENNYGYTF. Here the CDR3 DNA reads TGCAGTGCTACAGAGAATAACTATGGCTACACCTTC.

The chain employs TRBV6-1 and TRBJ1-1; D may be TRBD1 (5 bases). Germline V CDR1 and CDR2: MNHNS, SASEGT. The CDR3 covers 14 residues. The ends were cut back, 4 bases at V and 3 bases at J, with 12 bases in the middle. The CDR3 coding sequence is TGTGCCAGCAGTGGGGAACTGGGGGACACTGAAGCTTTCTTT. Translation: CASSGELGDTEAFF.

V is TRBV10-3 and J is TRBJ1-2; D is possibly TRBD1 (5 bases). Per the germline V gene, CDR1 is ENHRY and CDR2 is SYGVKD. V lost 8 bases, J lost 6 bases, and 13 bases lay in between. The CDR3 is 12 amino acids. The CDR3 protein is CAIQGGNDGYTF. The DNA for the CDR3 is TGTGCCATCCAGGGTGGCAACGATGGCTACACCTTC.

This clonotype has a single count. The J gene is TRBJ2-1, the V gene TRBV12-3 or TRBV12-4, with 9 bases lining up with TRBD2. The CDR3 is made up of 15 amino acids. Trimming removed 6 bases from V and 9 bases from J; junction bases left unmatched: 12. CDR3 nucleotide sequence: TGTGCCAGCAGACGTAGCGGGGGTCAAGTTAGTGAGCAGTTCTTC. Translated: CASRRSGGQVSEQFF.

This clonotype was found a few times. A read error is possible here, since a much larger clone lies one base away. This rearrangement joins TRBV7-2 to TRBJ2-1; D is unresolved. The CDR3 sequence is 11 residues long. The germline CDR1 and CDR2 sequences are SGHTA and FQGNSA. Trimming stripped 3 bases from V and 6 bases from J, with 3 bases between. CDR3: CASSFINEQFF. As DNA, the CDR3 is TGTGCCAGCAGCTTTATCAATGAGCAGTTCTTC.

The chain carries TRBV2 and TRBJ2-7, with a tentative D call TRBD1 (6 bases). The CDR3 totals 13 residues. The germline V gene encodes CDR1 SNHLY and CDR2 FYNNEI. V lost 3 bases, J lost 6 bases, and 12 bases lay in between. The CDR3 DNA follows: TGTGCCAGCAGTGACAGGGGTCTAACCGAGCAGTACTTC. Amino acid sequence: CASSDRGLTEQYF.

CDR3 sequence reads: CASSFPGREETQYF. In DNA form, the CDR3 reads TGTGCCAGCAGCTTCCCCGGGCGAGAAGAGACCCAGTACTTC. This chain uses TRBV7-9 with TRBJ2-5; D is unclear. Deletions cut 3 bases from V and 3 bases from J, with 11 bases between. Looked up from germline, CDR1 is SEHNR and CDR2 is FQNEAQ (reference sequence). The CDR3 consists of 14 residues.

Only a few counts were recorded for this clonotype. The genes are TRBV7-9 and TRBJ1-5, with a weak D call TRBD1 (6 bases). V lost 5 bases to trimming and J lost 6 bases, with 17 bases between them. This CDR3 contains 15 residues. The V gene's germline CDR1 is SEHNR and CDR2 FQNEAQ (reference sequence). CDR3 loop: CASSPSWGAGQPQHF. In DNA, the CDR3 is TGTGCCAGCAGCCCCTCGTGGGGGGCAGGTCAGCCCCAGCATTTT.

The rearrangement uses TRBV20-1 and TRBJ2-1, with 10 positions matching TRBD1. In germline, CDR1 is DFQATT, CDR2 SNEGSKA (reference sequence). There are 12 residues in the CDR3. CDR3 sequence reads: CIAGQGTSEQFF. The CDR3, as DNA: TGCATAGCGGGACAGGGGACCAGCGAGCAGTTCTTC.